The rows below give T cell receptor beta chains drawn from one sample of a study of regulatory T cells in long-lasting Graves disease. TCRdb ran MiXCR on the multiplex PCR reads and lists one entry per CDR3 protein. Of hundreds of thousands of distinct CDR3 sequences listed, about 16% are singletons. These data also formed part of another study, on T cells in Graves' hyperthyroidism and ophthalmopathy.

The material sequenced was peripheral blood mononuclear cells (PBMCs), taken at new diagnosis, from a patient treated with antithyroid drugs. Receptor source: a young man with Graves disease. Each CDR3 is given with its conserved first and last residue. Each record gives: J gene, clone size, CDR3 length, V gene, D gene, CDR3 DNA, CDR3 protein. D genes are given only for firm matches. The size entry is marked missing in some rows and otherwise reads once, few, many or a size class.

TRBJ1-6 | many | 16 | TRBV11-2 | NA | TGTGCCAGCAGCTCAACCCGGGACTACCGTAATTCACCCCTCCACTTT | CASSSTRDYRNSPLHF
TRBJ2-7 | NA | 14 | TRBV30 | NA | TGTGCCTGGAGTGTAGGGGGGGGCCCCTACGAGCAGTACTTC | CAWSVGGGPYEQYF
TRBJ2-7 | few | 13 | TRBV6-1 | TRBD2 | TGTGCCAGAGGGACTAGCGGGAGGGACGAGCAGTACTTC | CARGTSGRDEQYF
TRBJ2-1 | few | 15 | TRBV7-2 | NA | TGTGCCAGCAGCCTCCAGACCGGCGCCTACAATGAGCAGTTCTTC | CASSLQTGAYNEQFF
TRBJ1-1 | many | 14 | TRBV18 | TRBD1 | TGTGCCAGCTCAGCCTGGGACAGGGTCGCTGAAGCTTTCTTT | CASSAWDRVAEAFF
TRBJ2-5 | NA | 15 | TRBV6-5 | TRBD2 | TGTGCCAGCAGTTCCGCTAGCGGGAACCAAGAGACCCAGTACTTC | CASSSASGNQETQYF
TRBJ2-7 | many | 13 | TRBV7-3 | NA | TGTGCCAGCAGCTTAACGGCCGGTTACGAGCAGTACTTC | CASSLTAGYEQYF
TRBJ2-1 | many | 15 | TRBV27 | TRBD2 | TGTGCCAGCAGTTTAGCGGGAGCCCCCTACAATGAGCAGTTCTTC | CASSLAGAPYNEQFF
TRBJ2-7 | many | 13 | TRBV28 | NA | TGTGCCAGCAGCTTAGGACAGAATTACGAGCAGTACTTC | CASSLGQNYEQYF
TRBJ1-2 | NA | 11 | TRBV19 | NA | TGTGCCAGTAGTTCCTCTTGGGGCTACACCTTC | CASSSSWGYTF
TRBJ1-5 | NA | 14 | TRBV6-1 | NA | TGTGCCAGCTGTCGCCGGGACGGGAATCAGCCCCAGCATTTT | CASCRRDGNQPQHF
TRBJ2-1 | NA | 15 | TRBV29-1 | NA | TGCAGCGTTGTCCGTGGGGGGAGCTCCTACAATGAGCAGTTCTTC | CSVVRGGSSYNEQFF
TRBJ2-7 | NA | 13 | TRBV20-1 | NA | TGCAGTGTCCCCCCGGCGGGAACCTACGAGCAGTACTTC | CSVPPAGTYEQYF
TRBJ2-1 | few | 14 | TRBV20-1 | TRBD2 | TGCAGTGCTATCGGCCGGACTAGTCTCAATGAGCAGTTCTTC | CSAIGRTSLNEQFF
TRBJ1-6 | NA | 13 | TRBV24-1 | NA | TGTGCCACCAGTCCCGGGAATAATTCACCCCTCCACTTT | CATSPGNNSPLHF
TRBJ1-2 | few | 13 | TRBV11-1 | TRBD1 | TGTGCCAGCAGCTTACAGGGGGCAGATGGCTACACCTTC | CASSLQGADGYTF
TRBJ1-2 | many | 15 | TRBV12-3/TRBV12-4 | TRBD1 | TGTGCCAGCAGGGGGGACAGGGGGCAATTTGGTGGCTACACCTTC | CASRGDRGQFGGYTF
TRBJ2-5 | many | 14 | TRBV5-1 | NA | TGCGCCAGCAGCTTGGGACAGCCCCAAGAGACCCAGTACTTC | CASSLGQPQETQYF
TRBJ1-2 | NA | 15 | TRBV7-9 | TRBD1 | TGTGCCAGCAGCCTAGACAGGGACCCATTTTATGGCTACACCTTC | CASSLDRDPFYGYTF
TRBJ2-7 | NA | 16 | TRBV5-5 | TRBD2 | TGTGCCAGCAGCCCTCGTCCCCCAGCGGGAAACGACGAGCAGTACTTC | CASSPRPPAGNDEQYF
TRBJ2-1 | NA | 11 | TRBV18 | NA | TGTGCCAGCTCACCAGAGGTTGAGCAGTTCTTC | CASSPEVEQFF
TRBJ1-4 | NA | 14 | TRBV6-2/TRBV6-3 | NA | TGTGCCACCCAAGAAATTGCAACTAATGAAAAACTGTTTTTT | CATQEIATNEKLFF
TRBJ2-3 | few | 14 | TRBV5-4 | TRBD2 | TGTGCCGGAAGCGGGAGTGCTCGCACAGATACGCAGTATTTT | CAGSGSARTDTQYF
TRBJ2-1 | NA | 13 | TRBV5-1 | TRBD2 | TGCGCCAGCGGGTCGGGGGGGTACAGTGAGCAGTTCTTC | CASGSGGYSEQFF
TRBJ2-5 | many | 14 | TRBV28 | NA | TGTGCCAGCAGTTCGTTTGCGGGTCGAGAGACCCAGTACTTC | CASSSFAGRETQYF
TRBJ2-3 | many | 14 | TRBV20-1 | NA | TGCAGTGCTAGGGAGGGCCCTAGCACAGATACGCAGTATTTT | CSAREGPSTDTQYF
TRBJ2-3 | many | 15 | TRBV6-1 | TRBD2 | TGTGCCAGCAGGTCGAGCGGGAGGCCCGAAGATACGCAGTATTTT | CASRSSGRPEDTQYF
TRBJ2-7 | many | 16 | TRBV20-1 | TRBD2 | TGCAGTGCTGTTTCCCAGCGGGGGACGTTTCCTTACGAGCAGTACTTC | CSAVSQRGTFPYEQYF
TRBJ2-7 | many | 13 | TRBV6-1 | NA | TGTGCCAGCAGTGAAGGGTTGAGGGGCGAGCAGTACTTC | CASSEGLRGEQYF
TRBJ2-2 | NA | 14 | TRBV11-2 | NA | TGTGCCAGCAGCCCCATGATAAACACCGGGGAGCTGTTTTTT | CASSPMINTGELFF
TRBJ2-3 | NA | 16 | TRBV6-5 | TRBD1 | TGTGCCAGCAGTTACTCGAAGACAGGGGACCAGGATACGCAGTATTTT | CASSYSKTGDQDTQYF
TRBJ2-1 | few | 18 | TRBV30 | TRBD2 | TGTGCCTGCGAATTGACTAGCGGGAGCCTCCCCGAGCTCGATGAGCAGTTCTTC | CACELTSGSLPELDEQFF
TRBJ2-7 | many | 12 | TRBV29-1 | TRBD2 | TGCAGCGTTCACAGCGGGACCTACGAGCAGTACTTC | CSVHSGTYEQYF
TRBJ1-1 | NA | 14 | TRBV9 | NA | TGTGCCAGCAGCGTTCGGCTCGGAGGTACTGAAGCTTTCTTT | CASSVRLGGTEAFF
TRBJ2-5 | few | 15 | TRBV13 | NA | TGTGCCAGCAGCTTCGAACTAGGGAAACAAGAGACCCAGTACTTC | CASSFELGKQETQYF
TRBJ2-7 | NA | 15 | TRBV9 | NA | TGTGCCAGCAGCGTAGGAATACGGGAATGGGACGAGCAGTACTTC | CASSVGIREWDEQYF
TRBJ1-2 | many | 13 | TRBV10-2 | NA | TGCGCCAGCAGTAGCGGACTGGGAGACGGCTACACCTTC | CASSSGLGDGYTF
TRBJ2-7 | many | 15 | TRBV27 | NA | TGTGCCAGCAGTTCCCTCGGCAGGGGCCCCTACGAGCAGTACTTC | CASSSLGRGPYEQYF
TRBJ2-1 | many | 14 | TRBV2 | TRBD2 | TGTGCCAACGGAAGAGCGGGAATCAACAATGAGCAGTTCTTC | CANGRAGINNEQFF
TRBJ2-1 | few | 13 | TRBV5-1 | NA | TGCGCCAGCAGCACCGATATGGCGGTTGAGCAGTTCTTC | CASSTDMAVEQFF
TRBJ2-1 | many | 15 | TRBV7-2 | NA | TGTGCCAGCAGCTTGTCTAGCCTTCGAGGTAATGAGCAGTTCTTC | CASSLSSLRGNEQFF
TRBJ2-7 | NA | 15 | TRBV20-1 | NA | TGCAGTGCTAGAGACAGCCTAGGGAGCTCCTACGAGCAGTACTTC | CSARDSLGSSYEQYF
TRBJ2-5 | many | 13 | TRBV7-6 | NA | TGTGCCAGCAGCTTAGCCTACCAAGAGACCCAGTACTTC | CASSLAYQETQYF
TRBJ2-7 | many | 14 | TRBV6-1 | NA | TGTGCCAGCAGGACCAGGGGTCGCGCCAACGAGCAGTACTTC | CASRTRGRANEQYF
TRBJ2-7 | many | 14 | TRBV3-1 | NA | TGTGCCAGCAGCCCCCGGGCAGCAACCTACGAGCAGTACTTC | CASSPRAATYEQYF
TRBJ2-1 | NA | 14 | TRBV12-3/TRBV12-4 | TRBD1 | TGTGCCAGCAGAAAGACAGGGGTCGGGAATGAGCAGTTCTTC | CASRKTGVGNEQFF
TRBJ2-7 | NA | 15 | TRBV28 | NA | TGTGCCAGCACCATACGGACGCCCCTCGGCTACGAGCAGTACTTC | CASTIRTPLGYEQYF
TRBJ2-2 | few | 12 | TRBV2 | NA | TGTGCCAGCACCCAGAACACCGGGGAGCTGTTTTTT | CASTQNTGELFF
TRBJ2-3 | many | 12 | TRBV3-1 | NA | TGTGCCAGCAGCCCCGACGGATATACGCAGTATTTT | CASSPDGYTQYF
TRBJ1-4 | many | 16 | TRBV27 | TRBD1 | TGTGCCAGCAGTCCGATAGACAGGGGGGATAATGAAAAACTGTTTTTT | CASSPIDRGDNEKLFF
TRBJ2-3 | few | 16 | TRBV5-1 | NA | TGCGCCAGCAGCTTGGAAACAGGGAGGTTCACAGATACGCAGTATTTT | CASSLETGRFTDTQYF
TRBJ2-7 | few | 13 | TRBV2 | NA | TGTGCCAGCAGGGCGACTAGGACTATCGAGCAGTACTTC | CASRATRTIEQYF
TRBJ2-5 | many | 14 | TRBV12-3/TRBV12-4 | TRBD1 | TGTGCCAGCAGCCCGGACAGGGCAGCGGAGACCCAGTACTTC | CASSPDRAAETQYF
TRBJ1-4 | NA | 15 | TRBV4-1 | NA | TGCGCCAGCACCCCACGCAGCCAGCAGAATGAAAAACTGTTTTTT | CASTPRSQQNEKLFF
TRBJ1-1 | many | 16 | TRBV16 | TRBD1 | TGTGCCAGCAGCCGCCCTGGGACAGGGAAAGTTACTGAAGCTTTCTTT | CASSRPGTGKVTEAFF